The 7 T cell receptor beta chains listed next were all sequenced from one sample in a study of T cell responses to AZD1222 COVID-19 vaccine. Sequencing was performed with immunoSEQ multiplex PCR; in TCRdb, only in-frame clones are kept and a portion is missing. The sample includes approximately 140,000 clones, approximately 88% of them seen just once. The specimen was peripheral blood, collected on day 0 of AZD1222 vaccination. The source of these receptors is an adult in good health.

The V gene is TRBV19, the J gene TRBJ1-4; D remains ambiguous. The CDR3 runs to 15 residues. With 10 bases removed from V and 5 bases from J, the gap between germline ends came to 20 bases. Looked up from germline, CDR1 is LNHDA and CDR2 is SQIVND (reference sequence). The CDR3 nucleotides read TGTGCCACCCTTTGGAAGGGCGGGTTAAATGAAAAACTGTTTTTT. This sequence encodes CATLWKGGLNEKLFF.

The chain joins TRBV27 to TRBJ2-3; the match to TRBD2 covers 13 bases. This CDR3 is 16 amino acids long. The germline CDR1 and CDR2 sequences are MNHEY and SMNVEV (reference sequence). V dropped 5 bases and J dropped 6; count of bases not matched to a gene: 8. The CDR3 loop reads CASSKLAGGSADTQYF. In DNA, the CDR3 is TGTGCCAGCAGTAAACTAGCGGGGGGGTCAGCGGATACGCAGTATTTT.

The chain carries TRBV18 and TRBJ2-7; D may correspond to TRBD1 or TRBD2 (5 bases each). Trimming cost V 2 bases and J 2 bases, with 13 bases left between them. The germline V gene has CDR1 KGHSH and CDR2 LQKENI. The CDR3 runs 15 residues. This CDR3 is CASSPSSGLPYEQYF. The DNA of the CDR3 is TGTGCCAGCTCACCATCTTCGGGGCTACCCTACGAGCAGTACTTC.

The chain recombines TRBV27 with TRBJ2-3; no definite D call. The CDR3 runs 12 residues. The germline V and J ends were trimmed by 8 bases and 2 bases, with 8 bases remaining between them. CDR1 is MNHEY and CDR2 is SMNVEV in the germline V gene (reference sequence). The DNA for the CDR3 is TGTGCCAGCGCTGACTTCACAGATACGCAGTATTTT. Its translation: CASADFTDTQYF.

This clone was observed once. The chain uses TRBV3-1 (or the pseudogene TRBV3-2) and TRBJ1-2; D not resolved. The CDR3 covers 17 residues. Germline V gene lookup returns CDR1 LGHDT and CDR2 YNNKEL (reference sequence). Between the trimmed V and J ends, which lost 2 bases and 3 bases, there was a span of 19 bases. The CDR3 region has the DNA TGTGCCAGCAGCCAATCTCCTCGAGCAGGTCAAGACTATGGCTACACCTTC. Translated, it gives CASSQSPRAGQDYGYTF.

The chain is built from TRBV5-1 and TRBJ1-1; D uncertain. The CDR3 has 14 amino acids. Per germline, CDR1 SGHRS and CDR2 YFSETQ. The ends were cut back, 4 bases at V and 4 bases at J, with 14 bases in the middle. The CDR3 spells CASSLLDQGTEAFF. The CDR3 DNA sequence: TGCGCCAGCAGCCTACTTGACCAAGGCACTGAAGCTTTCTTT.

This clone occurred once. CDR3 coding DNA: TGTGCCAGCTCACCCTTAGGGGGGCTTAGGTTAGGCAATCAGCCCCAGCATTTT. The encoded protein is CASSPLGGLRLGNQPQHF. The chain joins TRBV18 to TRBJ1-5; D may be TRBD1 (6 bases). Trimming stripped 3 bases from V and 2 bases from J, with 20 bases between. The CDR3 has 18 amino acids. Germline V gene data show CDR1 as KGHSH and CDR2 as LQKENI.